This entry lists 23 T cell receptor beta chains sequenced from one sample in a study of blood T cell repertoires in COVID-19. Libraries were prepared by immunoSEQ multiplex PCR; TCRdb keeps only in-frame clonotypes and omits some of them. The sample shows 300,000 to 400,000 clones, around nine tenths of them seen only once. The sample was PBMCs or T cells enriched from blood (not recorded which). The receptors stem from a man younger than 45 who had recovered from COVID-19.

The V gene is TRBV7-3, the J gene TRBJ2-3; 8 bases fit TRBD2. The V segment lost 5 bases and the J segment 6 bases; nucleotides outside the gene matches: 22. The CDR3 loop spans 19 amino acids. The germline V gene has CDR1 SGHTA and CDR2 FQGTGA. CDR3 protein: CASSLEAWVGAGAVDTQYF. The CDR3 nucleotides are TGTGCCAGCAGCCTAGAGGCCTGGGTGGGAGCGGGGGCCGTGGATACGCAGTATTTT. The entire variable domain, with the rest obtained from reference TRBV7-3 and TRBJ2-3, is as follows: GAGVSQTPSNKVTEKGKYVELRCDPISGHTALYWYRQSLGQGPEFLIYFQGTGAADDSGLPNDRFFAVRPEGSVSTLKIQRTERGDSAVYLCASSLEAWVGAGAVDTQYFGPGTRLTVL.

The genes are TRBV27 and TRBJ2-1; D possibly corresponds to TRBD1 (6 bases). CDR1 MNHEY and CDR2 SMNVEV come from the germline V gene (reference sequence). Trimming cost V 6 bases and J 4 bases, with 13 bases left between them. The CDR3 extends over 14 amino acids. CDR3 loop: CASRPDRTYNEQFF. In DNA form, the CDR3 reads TGTGCCAGCAGGCCGGACAGAACTTACAATGAGCAGTTCTTC.

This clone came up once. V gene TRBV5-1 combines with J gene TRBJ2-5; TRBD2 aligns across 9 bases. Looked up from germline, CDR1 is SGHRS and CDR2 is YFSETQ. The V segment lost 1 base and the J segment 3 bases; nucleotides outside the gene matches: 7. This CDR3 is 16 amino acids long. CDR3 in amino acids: CASSLLTSGFKETQYF. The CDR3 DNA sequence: TGCGCCAGCAGCTTGTTGACTAGCGGTTTCAAAGAGACCCAGTACTTC.

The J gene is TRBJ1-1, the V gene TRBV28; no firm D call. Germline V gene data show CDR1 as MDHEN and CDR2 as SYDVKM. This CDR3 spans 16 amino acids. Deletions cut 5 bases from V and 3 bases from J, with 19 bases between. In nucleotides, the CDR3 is TGTGCCAGCAGTCCCGAACCCCGGACGGGATACACTGAAGCTTTCTTT. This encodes CASSPEPRTGYTEAFF.

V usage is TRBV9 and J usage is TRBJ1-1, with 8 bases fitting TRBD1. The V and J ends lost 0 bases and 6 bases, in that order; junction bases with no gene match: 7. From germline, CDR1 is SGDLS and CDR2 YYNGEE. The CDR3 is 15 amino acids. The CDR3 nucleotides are TGTGCCAGCAGCGTAGAGGCCAGGGGGCGCGCTGAAGCTTTCTTT. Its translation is CASSVEARGRAEAFF.

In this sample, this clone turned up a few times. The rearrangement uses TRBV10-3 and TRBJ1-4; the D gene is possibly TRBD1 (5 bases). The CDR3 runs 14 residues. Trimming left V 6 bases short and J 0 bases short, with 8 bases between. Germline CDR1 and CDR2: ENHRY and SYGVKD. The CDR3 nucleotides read TGTGCCATCAGCGACAGCGCAACTAATGAAAAACTGTTTTTT. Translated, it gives CAISDSATNEKLFF.

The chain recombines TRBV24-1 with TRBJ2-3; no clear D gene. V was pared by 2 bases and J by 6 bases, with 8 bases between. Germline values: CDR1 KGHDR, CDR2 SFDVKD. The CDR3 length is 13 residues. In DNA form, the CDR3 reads TGTGCCACCAGTGATTGGGCTCGGGATACGCAGTATTTT. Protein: CATSDWARDTQYF.

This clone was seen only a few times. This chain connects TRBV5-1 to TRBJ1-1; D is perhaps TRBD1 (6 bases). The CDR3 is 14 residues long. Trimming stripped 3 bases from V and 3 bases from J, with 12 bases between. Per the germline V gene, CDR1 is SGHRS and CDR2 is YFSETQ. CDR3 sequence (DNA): TGCGCCAGCAGCTATAACAGGGCGGACACTGAAGCTTTCTTT. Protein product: CASSYNRADTEAFF. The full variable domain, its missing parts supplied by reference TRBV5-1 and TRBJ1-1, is KAGVTQTPRYLIKTRGQQVTLSCSPISGHRSVSWYQQTPGQGLQFLFEYFSETQRNKGNFPGRFSGRQFSNSRSEMNVSTLELGDSALYLCASSYNRADTEAFFGQGTRLTVV.

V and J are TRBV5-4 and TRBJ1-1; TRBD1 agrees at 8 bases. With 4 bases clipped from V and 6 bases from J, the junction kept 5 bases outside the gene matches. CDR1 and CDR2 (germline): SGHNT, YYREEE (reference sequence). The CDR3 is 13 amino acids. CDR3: CASSRQGWAEAFF. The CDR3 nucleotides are TGTGCCAGCAGCAGACAGGGGTGGGCTGAAGCTTTCTTT.

The CDR3 DNA sequence: TGTGCCACGGGTAGCCCAGCTATCTACGAGCAGTACTTC. Its protein is CATGSPAIYEQYF. The J gene is TRBJ2-7, the V gene TRBV3-1 (or the pseudogene TRBV3-2), with D hard to call. Germline CDR1 LGHDT, CDR2 YNNKEL (reference sequence). The V and J ends lost 10 bases and 3 bases respectively, with 16 bases between them. This CDR3 region has 13 residues.

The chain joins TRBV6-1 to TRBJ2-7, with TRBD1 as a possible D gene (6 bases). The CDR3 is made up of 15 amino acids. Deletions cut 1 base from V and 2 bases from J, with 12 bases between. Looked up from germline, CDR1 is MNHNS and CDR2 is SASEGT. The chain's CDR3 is CASSEELTGTYEQYF. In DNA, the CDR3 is TGTGCCAGCAGTGAAGAACTTACAGGGACCTACGAGCAGTACTTC.

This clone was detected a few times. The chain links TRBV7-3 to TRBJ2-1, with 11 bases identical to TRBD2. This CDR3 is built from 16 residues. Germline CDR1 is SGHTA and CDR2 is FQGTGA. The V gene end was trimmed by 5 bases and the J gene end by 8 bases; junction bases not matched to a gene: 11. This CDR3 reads CASSRGTSGSGYEQFF. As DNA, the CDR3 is TGTGCCAGCAGCCGAGGGACTAGCGGAAGTGGCTATGAGCAGTTCTTC.

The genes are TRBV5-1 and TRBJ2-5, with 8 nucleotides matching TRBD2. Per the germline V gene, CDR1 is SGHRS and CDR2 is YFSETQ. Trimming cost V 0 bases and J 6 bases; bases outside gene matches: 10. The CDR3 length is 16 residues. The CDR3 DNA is TGCGCCAGCAGCTTGGACGGGGGGGTTGGAGCGAAGACCCAGTACTTC. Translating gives CASSLDGGVGAKTQYF.

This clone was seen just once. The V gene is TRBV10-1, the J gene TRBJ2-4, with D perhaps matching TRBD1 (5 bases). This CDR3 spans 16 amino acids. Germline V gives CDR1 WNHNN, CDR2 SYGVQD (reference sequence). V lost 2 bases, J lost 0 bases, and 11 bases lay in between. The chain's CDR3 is CASSETTEVAKNIQYF. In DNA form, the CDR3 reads TGCGCCAGCAGTGAGACGACAGAGGTAGCCAAAAACATTCAGTACTTC.

The CDR3 spells CASSTGQGDEQYF. CDR3 in DNA: TGTGCCAGCAGTACCGGGCAGGGGGACGAGCAGTACTTC. The V and J genes are TRBV28 and TRBJ2-7, with 7 bases aligning to TRBD1. The ends lost 5 bases at V and 5 bases at J; junction bases unmatched: 6. Germline V gene data show CDR1 as MDHEN and CDR2 as SYDVKM. The CDR3 extends over 13 amino acids.

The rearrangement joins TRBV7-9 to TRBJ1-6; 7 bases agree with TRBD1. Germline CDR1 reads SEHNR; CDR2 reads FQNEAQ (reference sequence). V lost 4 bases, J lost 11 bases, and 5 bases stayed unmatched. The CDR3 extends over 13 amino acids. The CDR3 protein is CASSYGQDAPLHF. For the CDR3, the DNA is TGTGCCAGCAGCTACGGACAGGACGCACCCCTCCACTTT.

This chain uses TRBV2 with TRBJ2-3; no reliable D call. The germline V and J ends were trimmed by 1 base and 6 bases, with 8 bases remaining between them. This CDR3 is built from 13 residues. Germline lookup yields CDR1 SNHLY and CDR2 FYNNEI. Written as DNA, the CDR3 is TGTGCCAGCAGTGAAGAAGCGACCGATACGCAGTATTTT. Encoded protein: CASSEEATDTQYF.

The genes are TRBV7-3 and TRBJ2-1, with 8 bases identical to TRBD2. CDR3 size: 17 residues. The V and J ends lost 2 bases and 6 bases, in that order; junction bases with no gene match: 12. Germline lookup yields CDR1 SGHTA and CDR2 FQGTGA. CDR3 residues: CASSLGSLAGGLNEQFF. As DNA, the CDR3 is TGTGCCAGCAGCTTAGGTAGTCTCGCGGGGGGACTCAATGAGCAGTTCTTC.

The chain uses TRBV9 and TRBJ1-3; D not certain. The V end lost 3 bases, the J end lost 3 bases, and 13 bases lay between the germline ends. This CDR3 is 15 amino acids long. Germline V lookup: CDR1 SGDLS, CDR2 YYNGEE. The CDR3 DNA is TGTGCCAGCAGCGAGCACAGTGGGCTTGGAAACACCATATATTTT. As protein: CASSEHSGLGNTIYF.

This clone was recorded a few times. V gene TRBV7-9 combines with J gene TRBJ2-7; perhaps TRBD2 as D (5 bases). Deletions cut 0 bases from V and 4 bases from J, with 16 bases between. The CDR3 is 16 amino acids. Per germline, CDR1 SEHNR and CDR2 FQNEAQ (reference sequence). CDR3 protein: CASSLASAGPRYEQYF. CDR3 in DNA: TGTGCCAGCAGCTTAGCGAGCGCGGGTCCGAGGTACGAGCAGTACTTC.

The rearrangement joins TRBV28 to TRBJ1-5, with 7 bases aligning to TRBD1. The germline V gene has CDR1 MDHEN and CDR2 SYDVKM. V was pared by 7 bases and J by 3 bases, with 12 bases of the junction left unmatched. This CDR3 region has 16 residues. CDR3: CASNRDSGHINQPQHF. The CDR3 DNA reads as TGTGCCAGCAACCGGGACAGTGGTCATATCAATCAGCCCCAGCATTTT.

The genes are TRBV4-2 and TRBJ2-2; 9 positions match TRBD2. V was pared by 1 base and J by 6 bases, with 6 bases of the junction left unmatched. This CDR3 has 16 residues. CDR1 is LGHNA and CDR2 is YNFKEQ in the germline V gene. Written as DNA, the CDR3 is TGTGCCAGCAGCCAAGTTTGGGCTAGCGGGGCCGGGGAGCTGTTTTTT. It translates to CASSQVWASGAGELFF.

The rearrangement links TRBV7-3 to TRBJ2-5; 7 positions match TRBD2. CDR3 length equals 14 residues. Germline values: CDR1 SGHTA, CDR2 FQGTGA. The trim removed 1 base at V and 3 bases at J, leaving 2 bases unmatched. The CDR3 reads CASSLRAGEETQYF. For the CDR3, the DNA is TGTGCCAGCAGCTTAAGGGCGGGGGAAGAGACCCAGTACTTC.